Listed here are 18 T cell receptor beta chains from one sample, sequenced in a study of cytomegalovirus exposure and HLA in healthy donors. Amplification used 60 Vbeta primers and 13 Jbeta primers. TCRdb's table, derived via immunoSEQ multiplex PCR, lists solely in-frame clones and lacks some. The sample holds some 150,000 clones; 80% are singletons and the top ten take less than 3.5%. The source material was PBMCs. These receptors were obtained from a woman aged 30 to 39 in good health and CMV-seronegative.

As regards this clone: At one of its ends the junction is not consistent with the germline gene, which may arise from a read error. This chain connects TRBV7-9 to TRBJ2-3; D ambiguous. This CDR3 spans 11 amino acids. From germline, CDR1 is SEHNR and CDR2 FQNEAQ (reference sequence). The CDR3 sequence is CSSSSTDTQYF. The DNA for the CDR3 is TGTTCCAGCAGCTCTACAGATACGCAGTATTTT.

Written as DNA, the CDR3 is TGTGCCAGCAGCTCCGGACAGGGGCCCTACAATGAGCAGTTCTTC. This codes for CASSSGQGPYNEQFF. The chain uses TRBV7-2 and TRBJ2-1, with 9 bases aligning to TRBD1. This CDR3 is 15 amino acids long. J gave up 2 bases and V 4 bases, and 3 bases lay outside the gene matches. CDR1 and CDR2 from the germline V gene are SGHTA and FQGNSA.

The genes are TRBV29-1 and TRBJ1-3; D is ambiguous. Looked up from germline, CDR1 is SQVTM and CDR2 is ANQGSEA. This CDR3 contains 15 residues. Trimming took 2 bases from V and 4 from J, leaving 15 bases between them. DNA of the CDR3: TGCAGCGTTGAACAACCCGGCGCCAGGGGAAACACCATATATTTT. This gives the protein CSVEQPGARGNTIYF.

The chain links TRBV9 to TRBJ2-4, with 7 bases identical to TRBD1. The CDR3 is 16 residues long. Germline lookup yields CDR1 SGDLS and CDR2 YYNGEE. Losses at the gene ends were 4 bases for V and 0 bases for J; bases not matched to a gene: 7. The CDR3 is CASSPGTALAKNIQYF. The CDR3 DNA follows: TGTGCCAGCAGCCCTGGGACAGCCCTAGCCAAAAACATTCAGTACTTC.

As for this clone: One end of the junction fails to match germline, which may point to a read error. The chain combines TRBV7-9 with TRBJ2-5; 9 bases are shared with TRBD1. The CDR3 has 13 amino acids. Germline V gene lookup returns CDR1 SEHNR and CDR2 FQNEAQ (reference sequence). The CDR3 bases are TGTTCCAGCTCACAGGGGGCCCAAGAGACCCAGTACTTC. This sequence encodes CSSSQGAQETQYF.

CDR3 in DNA: TGTGCCAGCAGCGCCGGACAGAAAGAGACCCAGTACTTC. Its translation: CASSAGQKETQYF. The chain combines TRBV9 with TRBJ2-5; maybe TRBD1 (6 bases). Trimming removed 3 bases from V and 3 bases from J, with 9 bases in between. CDR1 and CDR2 from the germline V gene are SGDLS and YYNGEE. CDR3 size: 13 residues.

CDR3 nucleotides: TGTGCCAGCAGTTTATCCAGGGTTTCAGATACGCAGTATTTT. It codes for CASSLSRVSDTQYF. The rearrangement links TRBV27 to TRBJ2-3; the D gene is possibly TRBD1 (5 bases). Germline V lookup: CDR1 MNHEY, CDR2 SMNVEV (reference sequence). This CDR3 is built from 14 residues. The V gene lost 0 bases and the J gene lost 4 bases, with 8 bases spanning the gap.

This clone has more than one count but fewer than ten. The chain has TRBV11-2 and TRBJ2-5; TRBD1 agrees at 9 bases. The CDR3 totals 17 residues. From germline, CDR1 is SGHAT and CDR2 FQNNGV. V gave up 3 bases and J gave up 0 bases; unmatched junction bases: 8. Written as DNA, the CDR3 is TGTGCCAGCAGCTTCAATCTCGGGACAGGGTACCAAGAGACCCAGTACTTC. This gives the protein CASSFNLGTGYQETQYF.

This clone has just one count. The rearrangement uses TRBV13 and TRBJ2-3; TRBD2 agrees at 8 bases. V was clipped by 8 bases and J by 2 bases; unmatched bases: 6. There are 14 residues in the CDR3. Germline V CDR1 and CDR2: PRHDT, FYEKMQ (reference sequence). The CDR3 nucleotides read TGTGCCAGCCGACGGGAGGGCCTCACAGATACGCAGTATTTT. Translation: CASRREGLTDTQYF.

This clone was recorded a few times. The CDR3 loop reads CASSQDWDRVTDTQYF. The CDR3 DNA sequence: TGCGCCAGCAGCCAAGATTGGGACAGGGTGACAGATACGCAGTATTTT. V is TRBV4-3 and J is TRBJ2-3; 9 positions match TRBD1. Germline CDR1 and CDR2: LGHNA and YSLEER. V was pared by 0 bases and J by 3 bases, with 4 bases of the junction left unmatched. The CDR3 is 16 residues long.

This chain connects TRBV19 to TRBJ1-4; the D is unclear. This CDR3 is built from 13 residues. Germline CDR1 LNHDA, CDR2 SQIVND (reference sequence). V was trimmed by 6 bases and J by 3 bases, leaving 8 bases between them. CDR3 in DNA: TGTGCCAGTAGGAGGGCTTCTAATGAAAAACTGTTTTTT. Encoded protein: CASRRASNEKLFF.

This chain uses TRBV5-6 with TRBJ2-7, with TRBD2 matching over 10 bases. From germline, CDR1 is SGHDT and CDR2 YYEEEE. This CDR3 is 18 amino acids long. V was clipped by 1 base and J by 0 bases; unmatched bases: 10. As DNA, the CDR3 is TGTGCCAGCAGCTTGTCAATAGCGGGGGGAACCACCTCCTACGAGCAGTACTTC. Translated: CASSLSIAGGTTSYEQYF.

Written as DNA, the CDR3 is TGTGCCAGCAGTTTAAGTTATAAGGGGGCCGATGGCTACACCTTC. Translated: CASSLSYKGADGYTF. The V and J genes are TRBV28 and TRBJ1-2, with 7 bases matching TRBD1. Losses at the gene ends were 2 bases for V and 6 bases for J; bases not matched to a gene: 9. The germline V gene has CDR1 MDHEN and CDR2 SYDVKM. The CDR3 length is 15 residues.

This chain joins TRBV7-9 and TRBJ2-1; 14 bases line up with TRBD2. The ends lost 5 bases at V and 6 bases at J; junction bases unmatched: 9. The CDR3 consists of 17 residues. Germline CDR1 SEHNR, CDR2 FQNEAQ (reference sequence). CDR3 nucleotide sequence: TGTGCCAGCAGCCTCGGACTAGCGGGAGGTTTGGGCAATGAGCAGTTCTTC. Translating it yields CASSLGLAGGLGNEQFF. Supplemented by reference TRBV7-9 and TRBJ2-1, the full variable domain reads DTGVSQNPRHKITKRGQNVTFRCDPISEHNRLYWYRQTLGQGPEFLTYFQNEAQLEKSRLLSDRFSAERPKGSFSTLEIQRTEQGDSAMYLCASSLGLAGGLGNEQFFGPGTRLTVL.

The V gene is TRBV19, the J gene TRBJ1-5; D is possibly TRBD1 (5 bases). The V gene lost 6 bases and the J gene lost 4 bases, with 19 bases spanning the gap. Germline lookup yields CDR1 LNHDA and CDR2 SQIVND (reference sequence). The CDR3 loop spans 16 amino acids. The CDR3: CASRSLLRQTNQPQHF. The CDR3, as DNA: TGTGCCAGTAGATCCCTTTTAAGACAGACAAATCAGCCCCAGCATTTT. Full variable domain (remainder filled in from reference TRBV19 and TRBJ1-5): DGGITQSPKYLFRKEGQNVTLSCEQNLNHDAMYWYRQDPGQGLRLIYYSQIVNDFQKGDIAEGYSVSREKKESFPLTVTSAQKNPTAFYLCASRSLLRQTNQPQHFGDGTRLSIL.

The chain joins TRBV6-5 to TRBJ2-5, with 8 bases fitting TRBD1. The CDR3 runs 13 residues. Trimming cost V 5 bases and J 5 bases; bases outside gene matches: 4. Per germline, CDR1 MNHEY and CDR2 SVGAGI. CDR3 sequence (DNA): TGTGCCAGCAGTCGGACAGGGAGGGAGACCCAGTACTTC. Translating gives CASSRTGRETQYF.

This clone has a count of ten or more. The chain combines TRBV4-1 with TRBJ2-1; 9 bases map to TRBD2. J lost 0 bases, V lost 7 bases, and 7 bases had no gene match. Per germline, CDR1 MGHRA and CDR2 YSYEKL. This CDR3 comprises 16 residues. CDR3 protein: CASKPTSGSSYNEQFF. For the CDR3, the DNA is TGCGCCAGCAAACCGACTAGCGGCAGCTCCTACAATGAGCAGTTCTTC.

The chain carries TRBV28 and TRBJ2-6; D remains unclear. Trimming took 2 bases from V and 0 from J, leaving 11 bases between them. Germline V gene lookup returns CDR1 MDHEN and CDR2 SYDVKM. CDR3 length: 17 residues. The CDR3 DNA reads as TGTGCCAGCAGTTTAGACAACCCGAGCTCTGGGGCCAACGTCCTGACTTTC. Translating it yields CASSLDNPSSGANVLTF.